The clone carrying this T cell receptor beta chain was seen only a few times. The data derive from a study of human T cells and chemical hapten exposure. TCRdb passed the RACE reads through MiXCR, listing each CDR3 protein once. The sample has 50,000 to 65,000 distinct CDR3 sequences; 8% to 10% are singletons. Stated time point: patch test 3, about 24 weeks after DPC sensitization. Sample treatment: therapeutic diphenylcyclopropenone sensitization with weekly scalp DPC. Germline CDR1 and CDR2: SNHLY and FYNNEI. V gave up 3 bases and J gave up 5 bases, with 9 bases separating them. The CDR3 has 13 amino acids.

The gene calls are TRBV2 and TRBJ2-3; D ambiguous. The source is a woman between 35 and 50 years old with alopecia areata. Some clones in this sample may be carry-over from other donors' samples. The sample here was whole blood, taken in connection with sensitization to the hapten diphenylcyclopropenone (DPC). The CDR3 DNA follows: TGTGCCAGCAGTGACGGCGGAAGAGATACGCAGTATTTT. Its protein product is CASSDGGRDTQYF.